This T cell receptor beta chain is from a study of blood T cell repertoires in COVID-19. Background on the study: Acute and convalescent COVID-19 samples came from the United States, Italy and Spain. PBMCs, B-cell-depleted T cells, or T cells were the source of the cDNA or gDNA that made up the material.

The germline V gene has CDR1 SEHNR and CDR2 FQNEAQ (reference sequence). The CDR3 totals 15 residues. Trimming shortened V by 1 base and J by 0 bases, and 9 bases separated the two germline ends. Method: immunoSEQ multiplex PCR; TCRdb's copy keeps in-frame clones and lacks some. The sample includes about 170,000 clones, roughly 86% seen only once; the top ten take roughly 2.5%. Sequencing was carried out using peripheral blood. This TCR came from a woman older than 75 with COVID-19, enrolled during active disease. The chain joins TRBV7-9 to TRBJ1-1; D ambiguous. CDR3 sequence: CASSLGQAMNTEAFF. For the CDR3, the DNA is TGTGCCAGCAGCTTAGGGCAGGCAATGAACACTGAAGCTTTCTTT.